The 10 T cell receptor beta chains below were found in one sample sequenced in a study of T cells in women clearing cervical HPV infection (dated by TCRdb to 2017 to 2018). Library creation used the immunoSEQ multiplex PCR assay. The table comes from immuneACCESS by way of TCRdb, which keeps in-frame sequences with V and J called. Part of the clones is missing from these tables; in studies checked, under half for an unresolved V gene and the rest for unknown reasons. The table kept for this sample lists about 20,000 clones. The ten largest clones capture approximately 3.5% of the sample. The sample was blood buffy coat. The source is a woman between 18 and 70 years old with a cervical HPV16 infection that either progressed to CIN3+ or cleared (not recorded which).

Turning to this clone: The CDR3 extends 3 residues past the end of the read, so its final part is completed from the germline J gene. The rearrangement links TRBV5-1 to TRBJ2-1; 11 nucleotides agree with TRBD1. This CDR3 comprises 16 residues. Germline V CDR1 and CDR2: SGHRS, YFSETQ. The V gene end was trimmed by 0 bases and the J gene end by 7 bases; junction bases not matched to a gene: 6. The CDR3 spells CASSLAGQGAGNEQFF. Partial CDR3 DNA: TGCGCCAGCAGCTTGGCAGGACAGGGGGCCGGGAATGAG.

This clone ranks as medium-sized in terms of frequency. The read falls 3 residues short of the CDR3 end, and the missing part is taken from the germline J gene. This chain joins TRBV29-1 and TRBJ2-3; 7 nucleotides align to TRBD2. This CDR3 region has 13 residues. Germline lookup yields CDR1 SQVTM and CDR2 ANQGSEA. V shed 3 bases and J 0 bases; nucleotides not matched to a gene: 0. The CDR3 loop reads CSVEGGSTDTQYF. The covered CDR3 bases are TGCAGCGTTGAGGGGGGGAGCACAGATACG.

Concerning this clone itself: The read stops 3 residues short of the end of the CDR3; the missing end is completed from the germline J gene. This chain uses TRBV5-1 with TRBJ2-5; 11 positions agree with TRBD1. CDR3 length equals 16 residues. V lost 0 bases to trimming and J lost 4 bases; unmatched junction nucleotides: 5. Germline-derived CDR1 and CDR2 are SGHRS and YFSETQ. The covered CDR3 bases are TGCGCCAGCAGCTTGGGGGACAGGGGGTTTGGAGAGACC. Residues: CASSLGDRGFGET. The complete CDR3 reads CASSLGDRGFGETQYF.

Concerning this clone itself: The observed sequence ends 3 residues before the CDR3 terminus, with the missing tail filled in from the germline J gene. The chain joins TRBV29-1 to TRBJ2-7; 10 positions match TRBD2. Germline assignment: CDR1 SQVTM and CDR2 ANQGSEA. There are 15 residues in the CDR3. V shed 3 bases, J shed 3 bases, and the junction held 8 bases outside the gene matches. The DNA read from the CDR3 is TGCAGCGTTGACCGGGAGACTAGCGGGTTCTACGAG. It encodes CSVDRETSGFYE. The full CDR3 protein is CSVDRETSGFYEQYF.

Comment on this clone: The DNA ends 3 residues before the CDR3 does, and the rest of the CDR3 is filled in from the germline J gene. This chain joins TRBV4-1 and TRBJ2-7; possibly TRBD2 for D (5 bases). V lost 3 bases to trimming and J lost 4 bases, with 16 bases between them. The germline CDR1 and CDR2 sequences are MGHRA and YSYEKL. The CDR3 consists of 15 residues. The DNA read from the CDR3 is TGCGCCAGCAGCCACGTCCAGGACTGGGAATACGAG. Amino acid sequence: CASSHVQDWEYE. The entire CDR3 protein is CASSHVQDWEYEQYF.

This clone is called medium-sized (0.01 to 0.1%) based on its frequency. CDR3 DNA (partial): TGCAGCGTTCTAGAGACAGCTAGCACAGATACG. Protein: CSVLETASTDT. The full-length CDR3 reads as CSVLETASTDTQYF. The chain links TRBV29-1 to TRBJ2-3; TRBD1 might be the D (5 bases). The read stops 3 residues short of the end of the CDR3; the missing end is completed from the germline J gene. The CDR3 covers 14 residues. Germline-derived CDR1 and CDR2 are SQVTM and ANQGSEA. Deletions cut 5 bases from V and 0 bases from J, with 12 bases between.

Notes on this clone: Coverage ceases 3 residues before the CDR3 finishes, and the germline J gene fills in the end. The chain couples TRBV19 to TRBJ2-3; 7 nucleotides align to TRBD1. This CDR3 has 16 amino acids. Germline V gives CDR1 LNHDA, CDR2 SQIVND (reference sequence). CDR3 region: CASSSRGQSPGSTQYF. The sequenced part of the CDR3 DNA is TGTGCCAGTAGTAGCCGGGGACAGTCACCTGGATCCACG.

Note on this clone: Sequencing ends 3 residues short of the CDR3 end; the germline J gene provides the rest. This chain links TRBV2 with TRBJ2-1; 8 nucleotides agree with TRBD2. The germline gives CDR1 SNHLY, CDR2 FYNNEI. Trimming cost V 5 bases and J 4 bases; bases outside gene matches: 7. CDR3 length: 15 residues. The DNA read from the CDR3 is TGTGCCAGCAGTAGCGGGGGTGCTCGATACAATGAG. Translating gives CASSSGGARYNE. The entire CDR3 protein is CASSSGGARYNEQFF.

A word on this clone: A junction boundary mismatches the germline segment, possibly from a read error. The sequenced fragment ends 3 residues before the CDR3 boundary, so the rest is inferred from the germline J gene. The chain carries TRBV7-8 and TRBJ1-5; perhaps TRBD1 as D (6 bases). Looked up from germline, CDR1 is SGHVS and CDR2 is FQNEAQ. This CDR3 comprises 16 residues. The CDR3 here is CAGSLSGGAPSQPQHF. The covered CDR3 bases are TGTGCCGGCAGCCTCTCGGGGGGCGCCCCCAGTCAGCCC.

To note about this clone: The read is 3 residues too short to cover the CDR3 end, so that end is filled in from the germline J gene. This chain links TRBV30 with TRBJ2-5; D is unclear. The CDR3 spans 11 residues. V lost 5 bases to trimming and J lost 4 bases, with 8 bases between them. Germline CDR1 GTSNPN, CDR2 SVGIG (reference sequence). The CDR3 here is CAWGTLETQYF. The part of the CDR3 DNA that was read is TGTGCCTGGGGTACATTAGAGACC. The whole variable domain, filled in from reference TRBV30 and TRBJ2-5, reads SQTIHQWPATLVQPVGSPLSLECTVEGTSNPNLYWYRQAAGRGLQLLFYSVGIGQISSEVPQNLSASRPQDRQFILSSKKLLLSDSGFYLCAWGTLETQYFGPGTRLLVL.